This T cell receptor (beta chain) was recorded in a study of identical twins. Findings of the study overall: Fewer insertions were carried by abundant cord blood beta clonotypes, but none was seen in memory repertoires. Cross-sectional statistics underpinned the conclusions; the same donors were not followed.

As regards this clonotype: Its antigen is currently unknown.

The CDR3 runs 13 residues. Trimming cost V 6 bases and J 1 base; bases outside gene matches: 2. Germline CDR1 and CDR2: MRHNA and SNTAGT. All donors were healthy, and all were Caucasian. TCRdb recomputed calls from the 5' RACE reads with MiXCR, one row per CDR3 protein. This table holds roughly 750,000 distinct CDR3 sequences, 21% found once. These sequences were also reported in another study, on T cells expressing NK-cell markers. Turning to that study: The CD3+CD56-NKG2C+ fraction of a handful of donors was also led by these clonotypes.

Source material: PBMCs. The rearrangement joins TRBV6-4 to TRBJ1-1, with 7 positions matching TRBD1. The sequence was obtained from a woman younger than 35 in good health. CDR3 nucleotide sequence: TGTGCCAGCAGCAGGGGGACGAACACTGAAGCTTTCTTT. Encoded protein: CASSRGTNTEAFF.